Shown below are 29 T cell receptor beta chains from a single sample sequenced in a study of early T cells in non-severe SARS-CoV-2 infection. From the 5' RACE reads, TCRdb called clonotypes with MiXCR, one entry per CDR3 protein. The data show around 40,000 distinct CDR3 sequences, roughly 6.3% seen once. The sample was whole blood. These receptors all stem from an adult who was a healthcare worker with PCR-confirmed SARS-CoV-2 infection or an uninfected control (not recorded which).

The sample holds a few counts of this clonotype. The CDR3 spells CASSQDRGREAFF. DNA for the CDR3: TGTGCCAGCAGCCAAGATCGGGGGAGGGAAGCTTTCTTT. The rearrangement joins TRBV14 to TRBJ1-1; possible D gene TRBD1, 5 bases. This CDR3 comprises 13 residues. CDR1 and CDR2 (germline): SGHDN, FVKESK. V shed 0 bases and J shed 8 bases, with 10 bases lying between them.

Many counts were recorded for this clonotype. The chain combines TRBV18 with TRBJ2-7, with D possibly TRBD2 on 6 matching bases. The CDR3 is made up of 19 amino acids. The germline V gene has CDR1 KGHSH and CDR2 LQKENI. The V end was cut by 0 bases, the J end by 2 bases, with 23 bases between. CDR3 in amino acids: CASSPPGVSGFREPYEQYF. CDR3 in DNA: TGTGCCAGCTCACCACCGGGAGTTTCAGGGTTTCGGGAGCCCTACGAGCAGTACTTC.

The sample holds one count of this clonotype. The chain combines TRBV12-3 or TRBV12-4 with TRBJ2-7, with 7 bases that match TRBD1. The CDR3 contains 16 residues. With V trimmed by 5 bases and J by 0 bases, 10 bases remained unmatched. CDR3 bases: TGTGCCAGCAGTCCACGGGACAGAAGAAGCTCCTACGAGCAGTACTTC. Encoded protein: CASSPRDRRSSYEQYF.

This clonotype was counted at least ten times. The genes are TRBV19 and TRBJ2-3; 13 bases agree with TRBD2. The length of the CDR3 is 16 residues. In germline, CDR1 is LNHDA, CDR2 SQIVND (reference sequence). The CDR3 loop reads CASNLLAGGSTDTQYF. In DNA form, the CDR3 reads TGTGCTTCCAACTTACTAGCGGGGGGGAGCACAGATACGCAGTATTTT.

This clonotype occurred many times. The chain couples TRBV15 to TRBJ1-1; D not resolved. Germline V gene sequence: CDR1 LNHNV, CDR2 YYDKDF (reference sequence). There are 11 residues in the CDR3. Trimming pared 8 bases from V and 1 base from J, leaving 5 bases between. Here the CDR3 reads CATGTNTEAFF. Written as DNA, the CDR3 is TGTGCCACCGGTACGAACACTGAAGCTTTCTTT.

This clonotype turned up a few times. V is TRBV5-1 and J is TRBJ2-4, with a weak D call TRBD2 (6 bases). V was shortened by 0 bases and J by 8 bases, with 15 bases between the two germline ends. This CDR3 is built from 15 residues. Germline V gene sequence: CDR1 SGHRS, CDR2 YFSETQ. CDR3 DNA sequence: TGCGCCAGCAGCTTGGGGGACTCGATTTCGTACATTCAGTACTTC. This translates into CASSLGDSISYIQYF.

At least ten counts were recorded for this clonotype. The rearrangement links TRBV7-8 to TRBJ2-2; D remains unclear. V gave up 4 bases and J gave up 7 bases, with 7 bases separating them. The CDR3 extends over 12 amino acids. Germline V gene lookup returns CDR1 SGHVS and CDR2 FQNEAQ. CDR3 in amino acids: CASSSHNGELFF. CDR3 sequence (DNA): TGTGCCAGCAGCTCCCATAACGGGGAGCTGTTTTTT. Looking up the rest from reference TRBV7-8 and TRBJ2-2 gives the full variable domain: GAGVSQSPRYKVAKRGQDVALRCDPISGHVSLFWYQQALGQGPEFLTYFQNEAQLDKSGLPSDRFFAERPEGSVSTLKIQRTQQEDSAVYLCASSSHNGELFFGEGSRLTVL.

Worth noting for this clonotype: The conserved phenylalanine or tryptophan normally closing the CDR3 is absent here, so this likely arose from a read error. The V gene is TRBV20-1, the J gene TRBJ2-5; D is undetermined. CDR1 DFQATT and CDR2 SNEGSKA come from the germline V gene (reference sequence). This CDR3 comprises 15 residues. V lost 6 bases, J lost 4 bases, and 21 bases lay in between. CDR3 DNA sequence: TGCAGTGCCCACGGACCGGCCCCGCACTCAGAGACCCAGTACTCC. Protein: CSAHGPAPHSETQYS.

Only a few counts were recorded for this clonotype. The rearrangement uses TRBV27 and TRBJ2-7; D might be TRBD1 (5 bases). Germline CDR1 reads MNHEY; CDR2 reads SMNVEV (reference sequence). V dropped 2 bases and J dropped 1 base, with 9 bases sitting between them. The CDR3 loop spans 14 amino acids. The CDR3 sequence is CASSLTRDSYEQYF. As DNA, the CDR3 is TGTGCCAGCAGTTTAACCAGGGATTCCTACGAGCAGTACTTC.

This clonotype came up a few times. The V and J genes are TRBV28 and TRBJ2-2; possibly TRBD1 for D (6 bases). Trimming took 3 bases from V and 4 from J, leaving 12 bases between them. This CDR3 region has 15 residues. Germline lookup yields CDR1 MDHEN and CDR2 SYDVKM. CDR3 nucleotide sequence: TGTGCCAGCAGTTTGGGGGCGCCGGTCACCGGGGAGCTGTTTTTT. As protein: CASSLGAPVTGELFF.

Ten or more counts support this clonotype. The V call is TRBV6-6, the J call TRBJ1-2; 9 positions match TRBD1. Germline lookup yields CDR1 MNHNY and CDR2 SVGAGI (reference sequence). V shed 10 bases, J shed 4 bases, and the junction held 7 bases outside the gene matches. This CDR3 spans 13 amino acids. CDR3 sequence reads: CAIRRDRAYGYTF. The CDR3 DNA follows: TGTGCCATTAGGCGGGACAGGGCCTATGGCTACACCTTC.

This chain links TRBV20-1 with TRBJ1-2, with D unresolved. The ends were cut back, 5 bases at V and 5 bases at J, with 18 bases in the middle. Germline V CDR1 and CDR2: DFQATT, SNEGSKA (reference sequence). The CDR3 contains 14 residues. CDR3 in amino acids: CSAPPRDGIYGYTF. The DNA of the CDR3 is TGCAGTGCTCCTCCCCGTGACGGGATTTATGGCTACACCTTC.

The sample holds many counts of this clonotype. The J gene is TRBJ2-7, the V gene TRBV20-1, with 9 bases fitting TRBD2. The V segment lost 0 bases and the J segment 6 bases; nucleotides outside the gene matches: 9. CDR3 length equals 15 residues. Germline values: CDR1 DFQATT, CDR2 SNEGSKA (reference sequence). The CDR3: CSARDQRLAGTEQYF. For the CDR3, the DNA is TGCAGTGCTAGAGATCAGCGGCTAGCGGGAACCGAGCAGTACTTC.

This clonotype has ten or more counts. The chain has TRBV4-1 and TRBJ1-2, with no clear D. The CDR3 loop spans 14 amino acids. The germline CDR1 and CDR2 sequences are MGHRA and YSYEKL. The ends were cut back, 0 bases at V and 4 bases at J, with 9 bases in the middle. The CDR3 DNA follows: TGCGCCAGCAGCCAAGATCTCACAGCCTATGGCTACACCTTC. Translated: CASSQDLTAYGYTF.

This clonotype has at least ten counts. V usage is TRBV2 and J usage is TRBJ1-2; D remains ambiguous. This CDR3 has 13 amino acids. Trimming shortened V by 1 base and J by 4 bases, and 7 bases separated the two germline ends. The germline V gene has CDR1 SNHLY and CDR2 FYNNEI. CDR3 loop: CASSEEGLYGYTF. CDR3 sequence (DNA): TGTGCCAGCAGTGAAGAGGGCCTCTATGGCTACACCTTC.

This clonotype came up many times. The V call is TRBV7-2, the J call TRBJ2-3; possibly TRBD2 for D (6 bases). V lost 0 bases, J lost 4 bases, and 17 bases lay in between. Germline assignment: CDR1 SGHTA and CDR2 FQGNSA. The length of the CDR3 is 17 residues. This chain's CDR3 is CASSLAPLDGSADTQYF. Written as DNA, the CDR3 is TGTGCCAGCAGCTTAGCGCCCCTCGACGGGAGCGCAGATACGCAGTATTTT.

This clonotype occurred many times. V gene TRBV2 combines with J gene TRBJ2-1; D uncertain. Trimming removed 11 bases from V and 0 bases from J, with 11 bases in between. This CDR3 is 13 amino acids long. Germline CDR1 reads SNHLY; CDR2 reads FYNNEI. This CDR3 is CAGDKSSYNEQFF. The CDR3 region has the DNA TGTGCCGGAGACAAGAGCTCCTACAATGAGCAGTTCTTC.

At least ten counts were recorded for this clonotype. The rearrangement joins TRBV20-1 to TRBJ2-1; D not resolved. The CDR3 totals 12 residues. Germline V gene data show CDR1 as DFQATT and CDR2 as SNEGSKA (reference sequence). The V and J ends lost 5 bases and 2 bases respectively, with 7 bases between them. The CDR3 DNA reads TGCAGTGCTGCCAAGGCCTACAATGAGCAGTTCTTC. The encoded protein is CSAAKAYNEQFF.

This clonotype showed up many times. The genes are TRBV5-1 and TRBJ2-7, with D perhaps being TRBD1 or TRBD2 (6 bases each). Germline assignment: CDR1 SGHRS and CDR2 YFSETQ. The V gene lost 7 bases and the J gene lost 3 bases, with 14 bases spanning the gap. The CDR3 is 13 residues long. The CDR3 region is CASSEGHLYEQYF. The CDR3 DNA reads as TGCGCCAGCTCGGAGGGACATCTCTACGAGCAGTACTTC.

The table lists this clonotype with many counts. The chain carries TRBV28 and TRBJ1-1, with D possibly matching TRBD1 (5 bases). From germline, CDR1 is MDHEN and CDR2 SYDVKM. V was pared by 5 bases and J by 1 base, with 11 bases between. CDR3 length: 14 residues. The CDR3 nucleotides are TGTGCCAGCAGTCCTGGACACAAGAACACTGAAGCTTTCTTT. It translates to CASSPGHKNTEAFF.

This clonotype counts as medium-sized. In DNA form, the CDR3 reads TGCAGCGTTGAGGCAGGGGAAGGGAATGGCTACACCTTC. Protein product: CSVEAGEGNGYTF. V and J are TRBV29-1 and TRBJ1-2, with D perhaps TRBD1 (6 bases). Trimming pared 3 bases from V and 6 bases from J, leaving 14 bases between. The CDR3 consists of 13 residues. CDR1 and CDR2 (germline): SQVTM, ANQGSEA.

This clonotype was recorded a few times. CDR3 nucleotide sequence: TGTGCCAGCACCAGTGTCTCCTACGAGCAGTACTTC. This encodes CASTSVSYEQYF. The chain is built from TRBV11-2 and TRBJ2-7; D gene unclear. The CDR3 covers 12 residues. CDR1 is SGHAT, CDR2 FQNNGV, per germline. With 7 bases removed from V and 0 bases from J, the gap between germline ends came to 7 bases.

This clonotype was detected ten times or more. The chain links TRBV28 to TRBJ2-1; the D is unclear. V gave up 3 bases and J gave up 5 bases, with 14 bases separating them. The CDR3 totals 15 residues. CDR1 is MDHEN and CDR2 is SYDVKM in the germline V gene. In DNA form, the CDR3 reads TGTGCCAGCAGTTTTGGTCCAGCGTACGACAATGAGCAGTTCTTC. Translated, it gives CASSFGPAYDNEQFF.

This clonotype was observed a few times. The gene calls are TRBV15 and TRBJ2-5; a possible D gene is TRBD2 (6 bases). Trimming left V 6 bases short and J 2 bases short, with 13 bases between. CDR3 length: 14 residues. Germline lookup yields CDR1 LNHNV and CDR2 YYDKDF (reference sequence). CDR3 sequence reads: CATSESGFQETQYF. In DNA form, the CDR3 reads TGTGCCACCAGTGAGAGCGGGTTTCAAGAGACCCAGTACTTC.

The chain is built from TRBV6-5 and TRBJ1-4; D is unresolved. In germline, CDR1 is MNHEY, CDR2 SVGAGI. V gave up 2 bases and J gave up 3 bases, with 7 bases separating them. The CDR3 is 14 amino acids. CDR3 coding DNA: TGTGCCAGCAGTTACAGGGAATCTAATGAAAAACTGTTTTTT. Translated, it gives CASSYRESNEKLFF.

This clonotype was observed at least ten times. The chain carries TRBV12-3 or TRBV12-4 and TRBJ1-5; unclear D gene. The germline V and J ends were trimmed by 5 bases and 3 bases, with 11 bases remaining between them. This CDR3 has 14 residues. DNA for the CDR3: TGTGCCAGCAGTAAGGGTTTTGCCAATCAGCCCCAGCATTTT. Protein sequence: CASSKGFANQPQHF.

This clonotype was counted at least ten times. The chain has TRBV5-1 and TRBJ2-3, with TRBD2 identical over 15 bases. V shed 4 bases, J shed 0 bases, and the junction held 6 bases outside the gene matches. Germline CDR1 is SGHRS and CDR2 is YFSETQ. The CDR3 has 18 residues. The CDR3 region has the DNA TGCGCCAGCAGCGTCGGACTAGCGGGAGGGCCAAGCACAGATACGCAGTATTTT. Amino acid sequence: CASSVGLAGGPSTDTQYF.

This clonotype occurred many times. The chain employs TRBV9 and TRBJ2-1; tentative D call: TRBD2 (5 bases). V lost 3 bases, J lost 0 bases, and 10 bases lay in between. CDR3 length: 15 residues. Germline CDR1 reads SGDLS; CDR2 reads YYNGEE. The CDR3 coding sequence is TGTGCCAGCAGCGAGACGGGAAGCTCCTACAATGAGCAGTTCTTC. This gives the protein CASSETGSSYNEQFF.

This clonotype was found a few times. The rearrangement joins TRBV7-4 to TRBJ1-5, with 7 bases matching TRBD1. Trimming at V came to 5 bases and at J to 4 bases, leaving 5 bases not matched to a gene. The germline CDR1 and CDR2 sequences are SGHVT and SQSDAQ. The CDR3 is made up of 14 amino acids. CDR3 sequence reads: CASSPDRKNQPQHF. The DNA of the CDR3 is TGTGCCAGCAGCCCGGACAGGAAGAATCAGCCCCAGCATTTT.